The 24 T cell receptor beta chains below come from one sample, sequenced in a study of CD8 T cells in Susac syndrome (dated by TCRdb to the late 2010s). The receptor library was made with the immunoSEQ multiplex PCR assay. RNA was extracted with the RNeasy kit and about 0.5 to 1 ug was reverse transcribed using random hexamers. Starting from the raw public reads, TCRdb applied fastp trimming at Q25, assembled clones with MiXCR and retained in-frame beta chains. Each record represents a unique CDR3 protein, reported with the most common genes and DNA among its rows. The sample table lists 150,000 to 200,000 distinct CDR3 sequences, approximately 93% of them with a count of one. The ten largest clones add up to approximately 0.094% of the sample. Input material: CD4+ T cells from PBMCs. The receptors shown here come from a human donor with multiple sclerosis.

The genes are TRBV28 and TRBJ2-7; tentatively, D is TRBD1 (5 bases). This CDR3 is built from 11 residues. CDR1 and CDR2 from the germline V gene are MDHEN and SYDVKM. Deletions cut 10 bases from V and 6 bases from J, with 13 bases between. This chain's CDR3 is CANPRELEQYF. CDR3 coding DNA: TGTGCCAACCCCAGGGAACTCGAGCAGTACTTC.

The DNA of the CDR3 is TGTGCCGGTCGACTAGAAGGGGGGACCCAGTACTTC. It encodes CAGRLEGGTQYF. This chain links TRBV6-2 or TRBV6-3 with TRBJ2-5; perhaps D is TRBD1 or TRBD2 (6 bases each). Germline CDR1 MNHEY, CDR2 SVGEGT. This CDR3 spans 12 amino acids. V lost 11 bases to trimming and J lost 7 bases, with 17 bases between them.

The gene calls are TRBV7-8 and TRBJ2-2; D may be TRBD1 (6 bases). V was trimmed by 7 bases and J by 0 bases, leaving 9 bases between them. Germline V CDR1 and CDR2: SGHVS, FQNEAQ. The CDR3 has 14 amino acids. The CDR3 nucleotides are TGTGCCAGCAACCCAGGGGCGAACACCGGGGAGCTGTTTTTT. This codes for CASNPGANTGELFF. Full variable domain (remainder filled in from reference TRBV7-8 and TRBJ2-2): GAGVSQSPRYKVAKRGQDVALRCDPISGHVSLFWYQQALGQGPEFLTYFQNEAQLDKSGLPSDRFFAERPEGSVSTLKIQRTQQEDSAVYLCASNPGANTGELFFGEGSRLTVL.

The chain joins TRBV2 to TRBJ1-1, with unresolved D. The CDR3 consists of 13 residues. V was cut by 6 bases and J by 3 bases, with 11 bases left in between. The germline CDR1 and CDR2 sequences are SNHLY and FYNNEI. The CDR3 coding sequence is TGTGCCAGCAGGAGGGTCGGGGACACTGAAGCTTTCTTT. Translated, it gives CASRRVGDTEAFF.

The chain recombines TRBV20-1 with TRBJ2-1; TRBD2 matches 7 bases. CDR3 size: 15 residues. Germline V lookup: CDR1 DFQATT, CDR2 SNEGSKA (reference sequence). J gave up 4 bases and V 0 bases, and 6 bases lay outside the gene matches. CDR3 sequence reads: CSARDSASGYNEQFF. The CDR3 DNA reads as TGCAGTGCTAGAGATTCGGCTAGCGGATACAATGAGCAGTTCTTC.

V gene TRBV29-1 combines with J gene TRBJ1-2; D not certain. The germline V gene has CDR1 SQVTM and CDR2 ANQGSEA. Trimming removed 7 bases at V and 3 bases at J, with 15 bases between. The CDR3 extends over 13 amino acids. CDR3 in DNA: TGCAGCGCCGGACTCAGGAGTGACTATGGCTACACCTTC. Protein product: CSAGLRSDYGYTF.

The chain recombines TRBV5-1 with TRBJ2-2; a weak D match, TRBD1 (6 bases). The CDR3 is 17 residues long. Between the trimmed V and J ends, which lost 0 bases and 5 bases, there was a span of 17 bases. CDR1 and CDR2 from the germline V gene are SGHRS and YFSETQ. The DNA of the CDR3 is TGCGCCAGCAGCTTGGGGCTACCGGGACAAAGGACCGGGGAGCTGTTTTTT. Translation gives CASSLGLPGQRTGELFF. Full variable domain (missing parts from reference TRBV5-1 and TRBJ2-2): KAGVTQTPRYLIKTRGQQVTLSCSPISGHRSVSWYQQTPGQGLQFLFEYFSETQRNKGNFPGRFSGRQFSNSRSEMNVSTLELGDSALYLCASSLGLPGQRTGELFFGEGSRLTVL.

The gene calls are TRBV20-1 and TRBJ1-2; D might be TRBD1 (5 bases). Germline values: CDR1 DFQATT, CDR2 SNEGSKA (reference sequence). The CDR3 runs to 13 residues. V shed 5 bases and J shed 8 bases, with 18 bases lying between them. The CDR3 coding sequence is TGCAGTGCTCCAATTCAGGGCTGGGGCGGCTACACCTTC. Protein: CSAPIQGWGGYTF.

CDR3 DNA sequence: TGTGCCAGCAGTTACGCGGGGGCGGCGGGCTATGGCTACACCTTC. Translation: CASSYAGAAGYGYTF. This chain joins TRBV6-5 and TRBJ1-2, with a weak D call TRBD1 (6 bases). The CDR3 contains 15 residues. The V gene lost 2 bases and the J gene lost 4 bases, with 14 bases spanning the gap. Looked up from germline, CDR1 is MNHEY and CDR2 is SVGAGI.

J is TRBJ2-7 and V is TRBV6-1, with TRBD1 as a possible D gene (5 bases). V was cut by 1 base and J by 7 bases, with 11 bases left in between. CDR1 and CDR2 (germline): MNHNS, SASEGT. The CDR3 sequence is 13 residues long. CDR3 residues: CASSEVAGLEQYF. CDR3 in DNA: TGTGCCAGCAGTGAAGTGGCAGGGCTAGAGCAGTACTTC.

The chain has TRBV29-1 and TRBJ1-2; D uncertain. The CDR3 consists of 11 residues. CDR1 and CDR2 (germline): SQVTM, ANQGSEA. V gave up 3 bases and J gave up 2 bases, with 4 bases separating them. The CDR3 region is CSVEENYGYTF. Here the CDR3 DNA reads TGCAGCGTTGAGGAAAACTATGGCTACACCTTC.

This chain uses TRBV20-1 with TRBJ2-7; D might be TRBD1 (6 bases). Germline V gives CDR1 DFQATT, CDR2 SNEGSKA (reference sequence). V gave up 5 bases and J gave up 4 bases, with 18 bases separating them. The length of the CDR3 is 14 residues. The CDR3 nucleotides are TGCAGTGCTGTACAGGGTCTCGGCTCGTACGAGCAGTACTTC. Its protein product is CSAVQGLGSYEQYF.

The CDR3 spells CASSYRVGNTEAFF. CDR3 DNA sequence: TGTGCCAGCAGCTACAGGGTGGGAAACACTGAAGCTTTCTTT. The chain is built from TRBV3-1 and TRBJ1-1, with D possibly being TRBD1 (6 bases). CDR1 and CDR2 from the germline V gene are LGHDT and YNNKEL (reference sequence). Trimming left V 5 bases short and J 2 bases short, with 12 bases between. This CDR3 spans 14 amino acids.

The gene calls are TRBV28 and TRBJ2-7; possible D gene TRBD1, 6 bases. This CDR3 comprises 13 residues. CDR1 MDHEN and CDR2 SYDVKM come from the germline V gene. The germline V and J ends were trimmed by 3 bases and 2 bases, with 8 bases remaining between them. CDR3 nucleotides: TGTGCCAGCAGTTTCAGGGGTACCTACGAGCAGTACTTC. It encodes CASSFRGTYEQYF.

This chain uses TRBV15 with TRBJ1-5; 7 positions agree with TRBD1. The germline gives CDR1 LNHNV, CDR2 YYDKDF (reference sequence). The CDR3 has 16 residues. The V segment lost 1 base and the J segment 9 bases; nucleotides outside the gene matches: 12. Here the CDR3 DNA reads TGTGCCACCAGCAGAGCGTTGGGACAGCTATCGGCGCCCCAGCATTTT. Protein product: CATSRALGQLSAPQHF.

Note on this clonotype: At one end, the junction sequence differs from germline, possibly due to a read error. The chain has TRBV25-1 and TRBJ1-3; D gene unclear. The V gene's germline CDR1 is MGHDK and CDR2 SYGVNS. The CDR3 covers 12 residues. CDR3 protein: CASSERGDTIYF. Written as DNA, the CDR3 is TGTGCCAGCAGTGAACGTGGAGACACCATATATTTT.

This rearrangement joins TRBV27 to TRBJ1-5; D is undetermined. CDR3 length: 13 amino acids. Between the trimmed V and J ends, which lost 4 bases and 3 bases, there was a span of 7 bases. Looked up from germline, CDR1 is MNHEY and CDR2 is SMNVEV (reference sequence). In DNA, the CDR3 is TGTGCCAGCAGTTGGGATTTCAATCAGCCCCAGCATTTT. The encoded protein is CASSWDFNQPQHF.

V gene TRBV10-3 combines with J gene TRBJ2-1; D not certain. This CDR3 is built from 12 residues. V dropped 3 bases and J dropped 5 bases, with 5 bases sitting between them. Germline values: CDR1 ENHRY, CDR2 SYGVKD. In DNA form, the CDR3 reads TGTGCCATCAGTGAAGGGAACAATGAGCAGTTCTTC. Translation gives CAISEGNNEQFF.

This chain's CDR3 is CASSYGETGIPNEQYF. The CDR3 coding sequence is TGTGCCAGCAGCTATGGAGAAACAGGGATACCCAACGAGCAGTACTTC. The chain links TRBV11-1 to TRBJ2-7; D possibly corresponds to TRBD1 (6 bases). V was pared by 4 bases and J by 5 bases, with 21 bases between. The CDR3 totals 16 residues. Germline V gene lookup returns CDR1 SGHAT and CDR2 FQDESV (reference sequence).

The rearrangement uses TRBV7-9 and TRBJ2-4; perhaps TRBD1 as D (5 bases). V was trimmed by 4 bases and J by 8 bases, leaving 12 bases between them. The CDR3 has 13 residues. Germline-derived CDR1 and CDR2 are SEHNR and FQNEAQ (reference sequence). The DNA of the CDR3 is TGTGCCAGCAGCTACGACAGTGAGCACATTCAGTACTTC. Residues: CASSYDSEHIQYF.

The rearrangement uses TRBV2 and TRBJ1-1; D remains ambiguous. The V end was cut by 4 bases, the J end by 1 base, with 10 bases between. Germline V gives CDR1 SNHLY, CDR2 FYNNEI. The CDR3 length is 14 residues. The CDR3 is CASSALTANTEAFF. The CDR3 DNA reads TGTGCCAGCAGTGCTCTTACAGCGAACACTGAAGCTTTCTTT.

The chain couples TRBV12-3 or TRBV12-4 to TRBJ1-5; TRBD1 matches 9 bases. V was pared by 6 bases and J by 6 bases, with 6 bases of the junction left unmatched. This CDR3 has 14 residues. The CDR3, as DNA: TGTGCCAGCAGCCATACAGGGGGCGGTCAGCCCCAGCATTTT. Amino acids: CASSHTGGGQPQHF.

This chain joins TRBV7-2 and TRBJ1-2; D remains unclear. Germline V gives CDR1 SGHTA, CDR2 FQGNSA. The CDR3 contains 13 residues. The V gene lost 5 bases and the J gene lost 2 bases, with 9 bases spanning the gap. The CDR3 protein is CASSLYSNYGYTF. CDR3 sequence (DNA): TGTGCCAGCAGCCTCTACTCCAACTATGGCTACACCTTC.

This clonotype was seen once. The CDR3 is CAWRPTGIETQYF. The CDR3 coding sequence is TGTGCCTGGAGGCCCACAGGGATAGAGACCCAGTACTTC. J is TRBJ2-5 and V is TRBV30; possible D gene TRBD1, 6 bases. CDR3 size: 13 residues. The germline V and J ends were trimmed by 3 bases and 4 bases, with 12 bases remaining between them. CDR1 is GTSNPN, CDR2 SVGIG, per germline (reference sequence).